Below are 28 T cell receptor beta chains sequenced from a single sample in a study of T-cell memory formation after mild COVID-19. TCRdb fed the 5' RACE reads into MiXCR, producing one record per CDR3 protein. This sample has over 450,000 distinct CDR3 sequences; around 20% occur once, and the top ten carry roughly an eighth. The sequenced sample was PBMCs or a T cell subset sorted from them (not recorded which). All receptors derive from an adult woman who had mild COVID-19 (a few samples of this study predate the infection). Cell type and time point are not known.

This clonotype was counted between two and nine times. Written as DNA, the CDR3 is TGTGCCAGCAGCTTCTCCCGGGACAGGGGGCGTCAAGAGACCCAGTACTTC. This encodes CASSFSRDRGRQETQYF. V gene TRBV7-9 combines with J gene TRBJ2-5; 12 bases are a match to TRBD1. Germline loops: CDR1 SEHNR, CDR2 FQNEAQ (reference sequence). This CDR3 contains 17 residues. V trimming: 3 bases; J trimming: 2 bases; junction bases outside the gene matches: 7.

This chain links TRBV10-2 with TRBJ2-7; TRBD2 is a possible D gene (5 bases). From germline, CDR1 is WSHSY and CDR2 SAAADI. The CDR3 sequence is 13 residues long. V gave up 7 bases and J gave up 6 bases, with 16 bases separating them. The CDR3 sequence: CASTPERVFEQYF. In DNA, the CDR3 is TGCGCCAGCACTCCAGAGAGGGTTTTCGAGCAGTACTTC.

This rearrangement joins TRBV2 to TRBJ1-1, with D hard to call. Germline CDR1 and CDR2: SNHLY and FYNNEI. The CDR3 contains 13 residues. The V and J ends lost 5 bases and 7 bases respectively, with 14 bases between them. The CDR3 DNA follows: TGTGCCAGCAGTACGGAGAGGCAAGGTGAAGCTTTCTTT. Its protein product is CASSTERQGEAFF.

Here the CDR3 DNA reads TGTGCCAGCAGCTTTCTGTTATCCGAGCAGTACTTC. Translated: CASSFLLSEQYF. V gene TRBV7-2 combines with J gene TRBJ2-7, with D uncertain. V was trimmed by 3 bases and J by 6 bases, leaving 9 bases between them. The CDR3 has 12 residues. Germline V gene sequence: CDR1 SGHTA, CDR2 FQGNSA.

This CDR3 is CSVLEGQVYNEQFF. The CDR3 coding sequence is TGCAGCGTTCTGGAGGGACAGGTTTACAATGAGCAGTTCTTC. V gene TRBV29-1 combines with J gene TRBJ2-1, with TRBD1 matching over 8 bases. Germline assignment: CDR1 SQVTM and CDR2 ANQGSEA. The CDR3 sequence is 14 residues long. The V gene end was trimmed by 5 bases and the J gene end by 4 bases; junction bases not matched to a gene: 7.

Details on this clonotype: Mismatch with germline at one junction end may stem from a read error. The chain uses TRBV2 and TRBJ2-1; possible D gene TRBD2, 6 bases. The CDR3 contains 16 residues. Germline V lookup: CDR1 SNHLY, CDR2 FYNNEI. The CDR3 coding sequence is TGTGCCAGCAGTGACCGTGAGTGGGACTCCAACAATGAGCAGTTCTTC. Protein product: CASSDREWDSNNEQFF.

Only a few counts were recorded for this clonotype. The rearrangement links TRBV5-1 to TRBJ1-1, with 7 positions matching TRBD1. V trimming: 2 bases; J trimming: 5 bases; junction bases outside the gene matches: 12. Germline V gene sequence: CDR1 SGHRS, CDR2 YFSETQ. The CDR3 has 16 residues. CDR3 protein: CASSFNPRGDRTEAFF. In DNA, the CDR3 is TGCGCCAGCAGCTTCAACCCCAGGGGGGACCGAACTGAAGCTTTCTTT.

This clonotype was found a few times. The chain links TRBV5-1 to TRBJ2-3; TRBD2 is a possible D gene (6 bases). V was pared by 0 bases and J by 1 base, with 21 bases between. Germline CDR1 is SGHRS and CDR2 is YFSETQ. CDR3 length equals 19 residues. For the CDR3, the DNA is TGCGCCAGCAGCTTGGGGTTGCGGGGCAGCCACTATGGCACAGATACGCAGTATTTT. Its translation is CASSLGLRGSHYGTDTQYF.

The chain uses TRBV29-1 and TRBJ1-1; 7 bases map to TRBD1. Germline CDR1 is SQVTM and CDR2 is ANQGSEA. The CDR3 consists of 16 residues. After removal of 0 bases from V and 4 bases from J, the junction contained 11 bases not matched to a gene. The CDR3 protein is CSVEEPPGGRSTEAFF. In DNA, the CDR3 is TGCAGCGTTGAAGAACCCCCAGGGGGGCGCAGCACTGAAGCTTTCTTT.

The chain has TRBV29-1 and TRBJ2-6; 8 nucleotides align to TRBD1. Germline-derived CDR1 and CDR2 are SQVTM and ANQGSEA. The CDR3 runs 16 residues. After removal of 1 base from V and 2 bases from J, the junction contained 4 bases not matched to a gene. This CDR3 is CSVEGTGTPGANVLTF. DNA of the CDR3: TGCAGCGTTGAAGGGACAGGGACTCCTGGGGCCAACGTCCTGACTTTC.

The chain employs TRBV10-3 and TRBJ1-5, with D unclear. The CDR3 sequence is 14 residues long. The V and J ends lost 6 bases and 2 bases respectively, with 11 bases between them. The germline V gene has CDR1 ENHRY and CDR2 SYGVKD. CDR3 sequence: CAISADDGNQPQHF. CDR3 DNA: TGTGCCATCAGCGCGGACGATGGCAATCAGCCCCAGCATTTT.

The CDR3 sequence: CASSPPSGPTDTQYF. The CDR3 DNA reads as TGTGCCAGCAGTCCCCCTAGCGGGCCTACAGATACGCAGTATTTT. The chain is built from TRBV12-3 or TRBV12-4 and TRBJ2-3; 8 bases agree with TRBD2. The CDR3 loop spans 15 amino acids. J lost 3 bases, V lost 5 bases, and 7 bases had no gene match.

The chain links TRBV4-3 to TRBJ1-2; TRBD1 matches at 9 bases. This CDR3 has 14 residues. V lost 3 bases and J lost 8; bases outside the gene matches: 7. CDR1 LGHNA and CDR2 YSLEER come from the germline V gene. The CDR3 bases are TGCGCCAGCAGCCATGGGGACAGGGAATACGGCTACACCTTC. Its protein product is CASSHGDREYGYTF.

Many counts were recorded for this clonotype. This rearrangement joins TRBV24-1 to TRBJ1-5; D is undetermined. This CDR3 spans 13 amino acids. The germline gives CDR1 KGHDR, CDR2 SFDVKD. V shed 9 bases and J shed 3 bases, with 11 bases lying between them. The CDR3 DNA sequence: TGTGCCACCTCGGACGGAAACAATCAGCCCCAGCATTTT. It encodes CATSDGNNQPQHF.

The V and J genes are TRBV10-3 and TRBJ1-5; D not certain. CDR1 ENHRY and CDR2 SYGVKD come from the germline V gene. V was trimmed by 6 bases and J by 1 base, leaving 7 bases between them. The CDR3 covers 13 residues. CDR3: CAISPKSNQPQHF. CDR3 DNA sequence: TGTGCCATCAGCCCTAAAAGCAATCAGCCCCAGCATTTT.

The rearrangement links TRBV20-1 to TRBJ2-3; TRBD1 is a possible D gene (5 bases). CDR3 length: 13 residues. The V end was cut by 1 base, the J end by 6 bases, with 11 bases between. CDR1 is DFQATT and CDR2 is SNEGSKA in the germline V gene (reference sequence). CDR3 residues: CSARGSQADTQYF. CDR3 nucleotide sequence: TGCAGTGCTAGAGGCTCACAGGCGGATACGCAGTATTTT.

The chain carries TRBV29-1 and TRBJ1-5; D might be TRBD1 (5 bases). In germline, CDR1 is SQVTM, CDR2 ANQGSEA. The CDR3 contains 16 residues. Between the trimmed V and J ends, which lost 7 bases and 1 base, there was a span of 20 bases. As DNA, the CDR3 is TGCAGCGCTATCATTCCGGCCAGGGAGAGCAATCAGCCCCAGCATTTT. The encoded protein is CSAIIPARESNQPQHF.

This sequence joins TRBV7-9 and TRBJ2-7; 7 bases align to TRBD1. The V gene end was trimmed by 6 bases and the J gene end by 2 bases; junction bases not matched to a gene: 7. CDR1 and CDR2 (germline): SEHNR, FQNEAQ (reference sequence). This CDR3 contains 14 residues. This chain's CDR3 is CASSNRDRPYEQYF. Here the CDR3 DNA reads TGTGCCAGCAGTAACCGGGACAGACCCTACGAGCAGTACTTC.

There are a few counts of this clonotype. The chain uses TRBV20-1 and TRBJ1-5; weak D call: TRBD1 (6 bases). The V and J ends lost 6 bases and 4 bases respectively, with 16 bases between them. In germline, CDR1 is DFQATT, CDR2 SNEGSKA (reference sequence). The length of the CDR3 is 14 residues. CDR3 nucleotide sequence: TGCAGTGCGCACCACACAGGGACTAATCAGCCCCAGCATTTT. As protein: CSAHHTGTNQPQHF.

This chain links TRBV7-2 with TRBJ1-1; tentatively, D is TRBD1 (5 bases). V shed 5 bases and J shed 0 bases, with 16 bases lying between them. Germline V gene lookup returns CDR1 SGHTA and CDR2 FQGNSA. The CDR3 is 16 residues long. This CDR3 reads CASSMGPTGVNTEAFF. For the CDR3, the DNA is TGTGCCAGCAGCATGGGACCAACCGGGGTGAACACTGAAGCTTTCTTT. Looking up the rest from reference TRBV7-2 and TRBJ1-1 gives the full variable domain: GAGVSQSPSNKVTEKGKDVELRCDPISGHTALYWYRQSLGQGLEFLIYFQGNSAPDKSGLPSDRFSAERTGGSVSTLTIQRTQQEDSAVYLCASSMGPTGVNTEAFFGQGTRLTVV.

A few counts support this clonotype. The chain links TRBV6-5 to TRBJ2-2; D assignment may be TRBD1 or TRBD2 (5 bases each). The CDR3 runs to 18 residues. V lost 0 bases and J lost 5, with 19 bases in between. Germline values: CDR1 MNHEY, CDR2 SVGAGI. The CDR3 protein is CASSYSRSWQGPTGELFF. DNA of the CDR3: TGTGCCAGCAGTTACTCGCGTAGTTGGCAGGGACCGACCGGGGAGCTGTTTTTT.

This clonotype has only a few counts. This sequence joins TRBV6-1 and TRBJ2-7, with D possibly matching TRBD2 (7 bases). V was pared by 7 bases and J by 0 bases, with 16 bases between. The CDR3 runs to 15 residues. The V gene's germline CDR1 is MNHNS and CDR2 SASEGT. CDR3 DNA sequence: TGTGCCAGCACCAAGGGGGGGTCCGGCTCCTACGAGCAGTACTTC. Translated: CASTKGGSGSYEQYF.

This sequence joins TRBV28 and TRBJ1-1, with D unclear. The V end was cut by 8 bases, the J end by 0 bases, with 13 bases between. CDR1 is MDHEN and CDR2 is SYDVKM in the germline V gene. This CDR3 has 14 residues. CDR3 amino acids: CASPGPGLNTEAFF. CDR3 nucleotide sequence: TGTGCCAGCCCCGGCCCGGGATTGAACACTGAAGCTTTCTTT.

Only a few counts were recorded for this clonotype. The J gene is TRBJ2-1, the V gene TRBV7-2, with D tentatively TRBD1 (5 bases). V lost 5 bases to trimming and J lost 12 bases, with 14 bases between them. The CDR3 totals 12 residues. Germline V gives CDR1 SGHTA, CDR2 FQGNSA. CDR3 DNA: TGTGCCAGCAGCCCAGTCAGGCAGGGGCAGTTCTTC. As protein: CASSPVRQGQFF.

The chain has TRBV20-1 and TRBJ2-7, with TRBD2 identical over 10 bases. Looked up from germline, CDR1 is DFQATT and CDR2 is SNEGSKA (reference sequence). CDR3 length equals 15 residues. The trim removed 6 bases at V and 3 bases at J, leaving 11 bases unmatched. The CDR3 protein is CSAVSRASGSYEQYF. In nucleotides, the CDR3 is TGCAGTGCGGTTTCTAGGGCTAGCGGGAGCTACGAGCAGTACTTC.

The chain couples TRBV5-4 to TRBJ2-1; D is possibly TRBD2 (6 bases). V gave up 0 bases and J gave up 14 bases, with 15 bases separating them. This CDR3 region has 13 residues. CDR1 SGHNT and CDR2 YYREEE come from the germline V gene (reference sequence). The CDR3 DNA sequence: TGTGCCAGCAGCTTGGAAGTTGGGGGGTTGAAGTTCTTC. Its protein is CASSLEVGGLKFF.

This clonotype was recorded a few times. CDR3 nucleotides: TGTGCCAGTAGTATACCCAGGACAAGGAACACTGAAGCTTTCTTT. This gives the protein CASSIPRTRNTEAFF. The chain is built from TRBV19 and TRBJ1-1, with a possible D match to TRBD1 (5 bases). This CDR3 contains 15 residues. Trimming removed 2 bases at V and 1 base at J, with 11 bases between. Germline V lookup: CDR1 LNHDA, CDR2 SQIVND (reference sequence).

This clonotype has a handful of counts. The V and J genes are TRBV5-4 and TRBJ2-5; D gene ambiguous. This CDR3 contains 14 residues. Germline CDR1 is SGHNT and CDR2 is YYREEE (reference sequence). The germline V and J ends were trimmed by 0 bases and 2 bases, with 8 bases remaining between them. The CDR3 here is CASSLGAEQETQYF. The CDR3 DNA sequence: TGTGCCAGCAGCTTGGGTGCGGAACAAGAGACCCAGTACTTC.